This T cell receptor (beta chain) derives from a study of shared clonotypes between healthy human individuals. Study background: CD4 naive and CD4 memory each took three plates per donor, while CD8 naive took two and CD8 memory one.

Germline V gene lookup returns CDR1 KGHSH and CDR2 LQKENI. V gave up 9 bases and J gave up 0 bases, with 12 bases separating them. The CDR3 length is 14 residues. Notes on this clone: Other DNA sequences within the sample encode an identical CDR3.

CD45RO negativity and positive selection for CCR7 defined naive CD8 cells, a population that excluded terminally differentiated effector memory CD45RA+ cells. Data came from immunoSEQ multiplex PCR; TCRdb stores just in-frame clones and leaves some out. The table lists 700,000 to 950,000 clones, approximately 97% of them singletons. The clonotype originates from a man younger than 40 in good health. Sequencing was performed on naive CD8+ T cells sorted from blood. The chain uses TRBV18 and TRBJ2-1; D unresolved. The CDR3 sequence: CASSVPSSYNEQFF. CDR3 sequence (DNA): TGTGCCAGTTCAGTTCCTAGCTCCTACAATGAGCAGTTCTTC.